This T cell receptor (beta chain) was sequenced for a study of cytomegalovirus exposure and HLA in healthy donors. V lost 1 base and J 5 bases, leaving 5 bases between the germline ends. Germline V gene data show CDR1 as SGHTA and CDR2 as FQGNSA. CDR3 length equals 12 residues. With 60 Vbeta and 13 Jbeta primers, the PCR was carried out. The repertoire was sequenced with immunoSEQ multiplex PCR; TCRdb's copy has only in-frame clones and lacks some. The table records approximately 160,000 clones, 80% to 90% of them present only once. J is TRBJ1-2 and V is TRBV7-2; D remains unclear. The receptor comes from a girl aged 10-17 years in good health and CMV-seropositive. Sequenced material: PBMCs. Written as DNA, the CDR3 is TGTGCCAGCAGCTTAGGAGGGTATGGCTACACCTTC. Translation: CASSLGGYGYTF.